These T cell receptor beta chains were read from a single sample in a study of cytomegalovirus exposure and HLA in healthy donors. Using immunoSEQ multiplex PCR, the repertoire was profiled, and TCRdb retains in-frame clones only, with some absent. Of over 150,000 clones listed, just under 80% are singletons. Source material: PBMCs. All receptors derive from a woman aged 50 to 65 in good health and CMV-seronegative. Each CDR3 is given with its conserved first and last residue. Fields, in order: D gene, V gene, clone size, J gene, CDR3 DNA, CDR3 protein. D genes are given only for firm matches. Rows may omit the clone size; those that give it use once, few, many or a size class.

-	TRBV18	-	TRBJ2-2	TGTGCCAGCTCACCACCGCGGGGCGAAGGACCGAACACCGGGGAGCTGTTTTTT	CASSPPRGEGPNTGELFF
TRBD2	TRBV7-9	-	TRBJ2-7	TGTGCCAGCAGCCCGACTAGCGGGGGGGCCTTTAGGTACTTC	CASSPTSGGAFRYF
TRBD2	TRBV28	-	TRBJ2-7	TGTGCCAGCATCGGGAGCGGGAGGCTTCCGAAATTC	CASIGSGRLPKF
-	TRBV5-6	-	TRBJ1-1	TGTGCCAGCAGCTTGCCAAGCTCAATCACTGAAGCTTTCTTT	CASSLPSSITEAFF
-	TRBV9	once	TRBJ1-3	TGTGCCAGCAGCCCTCTACAGGGAATACCCAACACCATATATTTT	CASSPLQGIPNTIYF
-	TRBV6-1	-	TRBJ1-5	TGTGCCAGCAGTGAAGCAGTAACTCATAGCAATCAGCCCCAGCATTTT	CASSEAVTHSNQPQHF
TRBD1	TRBV19	-	TRBJ2-7	TGTGCCAGTTTCGGGACAGGTGGCCGCTACGAGCAGTACTTC	CASFGTGGRYEQYF
-	TRBV5-1	-	TRBJ2-7	TGCGCCAGCAGCCAGACTAGGGAGGCCTCCTACGAGCAGTACTTC	CASSQTREASYEQYF
-	TRBV7-9	-	TRBJ2-3	TGTGCCAGCAGCCCGCCTAACCCGGGTTTTAGGCCAGATACGCAGTATTTT	CASSPPNPGFRPDTQYF
-	TRBV2	-	TRBJ1-1	TGTGCCAGCAGCGGGTCCGGTGGTGAAGCTTTCTTT	CASSGSGGEAFF
-	TRBV19	-	TRBJ2-5	TGTGCCAGTAGTATATTCGCAGGATTAGAGGAGACCCAGTACTTC	CASSIFAGLEETQYF
-	TRBV5-6	few	TRBJ1-2	TGTGCCAGCAGCGGGGGAGGGCATGGCTACACCTTC	CASSGGGHGYTF